This T cell receptor (beta chain) emerged from a study of cytomegalovirus exposure and HLA in healthy donors. Study results and caveats: Relative to the roughly 690-donor mean, N-insertions were reportedly fewer in an Asian-associated ancestry cluster in a later analysis.

CDR1 MNHEY and CDR2 SMNVEV come from the germline V gene (reference sequence). V shed 6 bases and J 4 bases; nucleotides not matched to a gene: 8. This CDR3 comprises 14 residues. In the PCR, 60 Vbeta and 13 Jbeta primers were used. Method: immunoSEQ multiplex PCR; TCRdb's copy keeps in-frame clones and lacks some. The sample carries about 140,000 clones, 70% to 80% recorded once. This clone was detected a few times. The antigen is not known. The chain carries TRBV27 and TRBJ1-2, with 7 bases that match TRBD1. This receptor was obtained from a female donor in good health and CMV-seronegative. The sequenced sample consisted of PBMCs. The CDR3 spells CASRLDRRVYGYTF. CDR3 in DNA: TGTGCCAGCAGATTGGACAGGAGAGTCTATGGCTACACCTTC.